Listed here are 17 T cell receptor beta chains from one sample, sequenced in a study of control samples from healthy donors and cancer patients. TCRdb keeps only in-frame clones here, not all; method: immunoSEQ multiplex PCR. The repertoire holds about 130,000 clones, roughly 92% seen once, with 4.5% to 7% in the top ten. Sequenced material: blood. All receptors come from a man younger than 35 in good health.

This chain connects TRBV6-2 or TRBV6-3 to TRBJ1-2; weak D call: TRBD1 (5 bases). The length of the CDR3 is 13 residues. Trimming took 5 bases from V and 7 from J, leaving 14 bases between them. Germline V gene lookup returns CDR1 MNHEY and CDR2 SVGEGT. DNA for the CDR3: TGTGCCAGCAGTCTTGCGTCAGGGCTTGGCTACACCTTC. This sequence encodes CASSLASGLGYTF.

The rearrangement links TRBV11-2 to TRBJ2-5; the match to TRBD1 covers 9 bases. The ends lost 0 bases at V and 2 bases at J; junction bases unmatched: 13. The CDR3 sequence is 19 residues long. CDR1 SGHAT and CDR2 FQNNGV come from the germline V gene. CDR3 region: CASSLDQITGQGVQETQYF. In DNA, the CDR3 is TGTGCCAGCAGCTTAGACCAAATTACGGGACAGGGAGTTCAAGAGACCCAGTACTTC.

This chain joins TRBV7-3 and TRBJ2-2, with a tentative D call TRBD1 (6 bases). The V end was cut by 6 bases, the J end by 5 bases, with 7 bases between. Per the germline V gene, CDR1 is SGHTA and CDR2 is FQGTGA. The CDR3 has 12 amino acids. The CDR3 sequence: CASSQGTGELFF. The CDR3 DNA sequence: TGTGCCAGCAGTCAGGGGACCGGGGAGCTGTTTTTT. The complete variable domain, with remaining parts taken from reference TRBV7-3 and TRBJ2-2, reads GAGVSQTPSNKVTEKGKYVELRCDPISGHTALYWYRQSLGQGPEFLIYFQGTGAADDSGLPNDRFFAVRPEGSVSTLKIQRTERGDSAVYLCASSQGTGELFFGEGSRLTVL.

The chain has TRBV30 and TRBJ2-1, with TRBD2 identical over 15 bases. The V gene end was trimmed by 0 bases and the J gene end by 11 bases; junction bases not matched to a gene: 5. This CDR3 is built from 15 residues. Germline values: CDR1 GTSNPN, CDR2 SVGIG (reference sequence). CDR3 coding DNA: TGTGCCTGGAGTGTAAGGGGACTAGCGGGGGGAAAGCAGTTCTTC. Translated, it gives CAWSVRGLAGGKQFF.

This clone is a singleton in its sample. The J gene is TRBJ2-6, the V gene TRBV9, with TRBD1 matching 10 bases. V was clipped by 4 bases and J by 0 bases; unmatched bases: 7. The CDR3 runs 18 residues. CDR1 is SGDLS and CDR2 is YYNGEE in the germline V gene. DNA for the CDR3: TGTGCCAGCAGCCCGAGGGACAGGGGAGACTCTGGGGCCAACGTCCTGACTTTC. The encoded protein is CASSPRDRGDSGANVLTF.

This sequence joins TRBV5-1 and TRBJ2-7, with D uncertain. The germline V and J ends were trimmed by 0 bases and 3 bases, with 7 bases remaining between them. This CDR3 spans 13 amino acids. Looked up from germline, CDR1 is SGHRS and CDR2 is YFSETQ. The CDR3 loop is CASSLVTGYEQYF. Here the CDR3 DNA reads TGCGCCAGCAGCTTGGTTACCGGCTACGAGCAGTACTTC.

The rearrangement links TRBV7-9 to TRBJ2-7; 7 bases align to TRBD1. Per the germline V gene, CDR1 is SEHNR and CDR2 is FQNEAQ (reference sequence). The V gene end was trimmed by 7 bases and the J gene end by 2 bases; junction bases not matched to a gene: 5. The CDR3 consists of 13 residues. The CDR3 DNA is TGTGCCAGCACCGGGGACAGCGCCTACGAGCAGTACTTC. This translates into CASTGDSAYEQYF.

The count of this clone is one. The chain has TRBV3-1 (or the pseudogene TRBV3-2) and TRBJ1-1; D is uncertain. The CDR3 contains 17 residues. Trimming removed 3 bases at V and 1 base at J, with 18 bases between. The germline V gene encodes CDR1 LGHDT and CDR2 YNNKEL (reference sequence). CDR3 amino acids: CASSQLGWSGENTEAFF. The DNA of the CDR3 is TGTGCCAGCAGCCAGCTAGGGTGGTCTGGGGAGAACACTGAAGCTTTCTTT.

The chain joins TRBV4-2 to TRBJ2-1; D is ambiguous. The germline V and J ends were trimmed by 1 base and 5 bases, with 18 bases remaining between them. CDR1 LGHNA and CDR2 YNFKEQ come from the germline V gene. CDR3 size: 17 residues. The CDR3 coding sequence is TGTGCCAGCAGCCAAGCCTATGGGCCTCTAGGGAACAATGAGCAGTTCTTC. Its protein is CASSQAYGPLGNNEQFF.

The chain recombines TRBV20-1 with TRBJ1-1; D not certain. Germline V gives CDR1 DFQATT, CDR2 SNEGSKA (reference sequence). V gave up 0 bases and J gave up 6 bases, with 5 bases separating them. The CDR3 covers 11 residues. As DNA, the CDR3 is TGCAGTGCTAGAGAGGCAGCTGAAGCTTTCTTT. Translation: CSAREAAEAFF.

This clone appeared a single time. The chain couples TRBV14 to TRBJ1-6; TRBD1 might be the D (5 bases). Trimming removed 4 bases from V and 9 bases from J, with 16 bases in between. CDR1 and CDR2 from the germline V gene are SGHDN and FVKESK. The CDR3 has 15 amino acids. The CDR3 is CASSRIGTVSSPLHF. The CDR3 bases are TGTGCCAGCAGCCGCATAGGGACCGTCAGTTCACCCCTCCACTTT.

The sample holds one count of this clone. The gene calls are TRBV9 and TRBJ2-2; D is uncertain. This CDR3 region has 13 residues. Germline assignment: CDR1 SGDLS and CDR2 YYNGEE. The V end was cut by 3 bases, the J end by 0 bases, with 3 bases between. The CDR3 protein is CASSGTNTGELFF. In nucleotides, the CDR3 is TGTGCCAGCAGCGGGACGAACACCGGGGAGCTGTTTTTT.

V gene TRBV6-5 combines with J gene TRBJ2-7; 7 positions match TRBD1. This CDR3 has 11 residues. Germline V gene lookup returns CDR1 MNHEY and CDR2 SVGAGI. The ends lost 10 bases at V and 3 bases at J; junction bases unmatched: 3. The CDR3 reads CATRTGYEQYF. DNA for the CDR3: TGTGCCACCCGGACAGGCTACGAGCAGTACTTC.

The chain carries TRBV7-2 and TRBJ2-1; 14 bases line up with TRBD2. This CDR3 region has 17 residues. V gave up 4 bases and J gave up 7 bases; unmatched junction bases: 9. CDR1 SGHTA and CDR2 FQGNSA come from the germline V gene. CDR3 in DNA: TGTGCCAGCAGCTCCGGACTAGCGGGGGGATTGGGGAATGAGCAGTTCTTC. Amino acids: CASSSGLAGGLGNEQFF.

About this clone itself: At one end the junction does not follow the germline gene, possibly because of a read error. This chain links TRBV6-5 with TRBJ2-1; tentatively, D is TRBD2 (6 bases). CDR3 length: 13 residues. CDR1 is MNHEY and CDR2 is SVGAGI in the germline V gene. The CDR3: CASSKDYYHEQFF. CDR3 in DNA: TGTGCCAGCAGTAAGGACTACTACCATGAGCAGTTCTTC.

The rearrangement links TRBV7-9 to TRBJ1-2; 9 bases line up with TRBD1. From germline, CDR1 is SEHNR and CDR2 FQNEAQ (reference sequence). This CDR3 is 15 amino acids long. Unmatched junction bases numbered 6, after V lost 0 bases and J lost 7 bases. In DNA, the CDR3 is TGTGCCAGCAGCTTAGCCCGGACAGGGGAGGGTGGCTACACCTTC. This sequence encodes CASSLARTGEGGYTF.

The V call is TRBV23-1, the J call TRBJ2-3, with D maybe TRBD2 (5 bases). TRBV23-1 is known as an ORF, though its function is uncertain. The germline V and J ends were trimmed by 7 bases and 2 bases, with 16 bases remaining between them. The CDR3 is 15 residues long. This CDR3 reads CASTLGLLTTDTQYF. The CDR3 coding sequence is TGCGCCAGCACCCTCGGACTGCTAACCACAGATACGCAGTATTTT.